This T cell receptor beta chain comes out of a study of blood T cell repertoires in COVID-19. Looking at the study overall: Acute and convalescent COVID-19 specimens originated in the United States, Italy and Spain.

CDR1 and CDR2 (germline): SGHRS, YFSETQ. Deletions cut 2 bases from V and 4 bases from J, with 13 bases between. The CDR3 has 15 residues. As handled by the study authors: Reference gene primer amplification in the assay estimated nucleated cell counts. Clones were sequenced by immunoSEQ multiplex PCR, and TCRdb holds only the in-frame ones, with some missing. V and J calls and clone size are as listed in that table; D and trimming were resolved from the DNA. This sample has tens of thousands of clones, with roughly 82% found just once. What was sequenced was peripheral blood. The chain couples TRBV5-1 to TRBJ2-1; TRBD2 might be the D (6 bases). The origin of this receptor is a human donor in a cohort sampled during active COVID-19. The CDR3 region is CASSFGLGGYNEQFF. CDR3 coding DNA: TGCGCCAGCAGCTTCGGGCTAGGAGGGTACAATGAGCAGTTCTTC.